The clone carrying this TCR beta chain was counted a few times. Its matching antigen is unknown. This record belongs to a study of response to subunit inactivated influenza vaccine. Via MiXCR, TCRdb re-called the RT-PCR reads, giving one row per CDR3 protein. In the table there are roughly 500,000 distinct CDR3 sequences, approximately 15% of which are singletons. Points from the study as a whole: Few new T cells, the authors suggested, are recruited by each seasonal influenza vaccination.

The CDR3 totals 14 residues. Germline values: CDR1 ENHRY, CDR2 SYGVKD. The J segment lost 3 bases and the V segment lost 7 bases, leaving 2 bases of the junction unmatched. The clonotype comes from a man between 45 and 75 years old who received an inactivated influenza vaccine. Sequencing was performed on CD4+ T cells sorted from PBMCs, taken less than 25 months after vaccination. The chain joins TRBV10-3 to TRBJ2-2, with 10 bases identical to TRBD1. The CDR3 nucleotides are TGTGCCATCAAAGGGACAGGGGACACCGGGGAGCTGTTTTTT. Translating it yields CAIKGTGDTGELFF.